A single sample gave rise to the 30 T cell receptor beta chains below, sequenced in a study of cytomegalovirus exposure and HLA in healthy donors. Primers: 60 Vbeta forward and 13 Jbeta reverse. TCRdb keeps only in-frame clones here, not all; method: immunoSEQ multiplex PCR. Of 130,000 to 150,000 clones listed, almost 85% are singletons. The material sequenced was PBMCs. Source of these receptors: a man younger than 45 in good health and CMV-seropositive.

J is TRBJ2-2 and V is TRBV9, with a tentative D call TRBD1 (6 bases). The germline V gene encodes CDR1 SGDLS and CDR2 YYNGEE. Trimming took off 0 bases at V and 5 bases at J, with 11 bases between the two ends. CDR3 size: 15 residues. In DNA, the CDR3 is TGTGCCAGCAGCGTAGTACAGGGTCGGACCGGGGAGCTGTTTTTT. It specifies CASSVVQGRTGELFF.

V gene TRBV15 combines with J gene TRBJ2-1; TRBD1 aligns across 10 bases. CDR3 size: 15 residues. Germline V lookup: CDR1 LNHNV, CDR2 YYDKDF (reference sequence). V was clipped by 8 bases and J by 5 bases; unmatched bases: 9. The CDR3 is CATSLGTGVHNEQFF. CDR3 coding DNA: TGTGCCACCTCCCTGGGGACAGGGGTCCACAATGAGCAGTTCTTC.

The chain links TRBV5-1 to TRBJ2-1; 11 bases fit TRBD2. Germline V gene lookup returns CDR1 SGHRS and CDR2 YFSETQ. CDR3 length: 16 residues. After removal of 5 bases from V and 5 bases from J, the junction contained 9 bases not matched to a gene. The CDR3 spells CASSPNSGRADNEQFF. The CDR3 bases are TGCGCCAGCAGTCCAAATAGCGGGAGGGCCGACAATGAGCAGTTCTTC.

V and J are TRBV30 and TRBJ2-1; no clear D gene. The CDR3 totals 11 residues. CDR1 is GTSNPN, CDR2 SVGIG, per germline (reference sequence). With 2 bases removed from V and 7 bases from J, the gap between germline ends came to 6 bases. CDR3 region: CAWSHGNEQFF. For the CDR3, the DNA is TGTGCCTGGAGTCACGGGAATGAGCAGTTCTTC.

V is TRBV4-1 and J is TRBJ2-2; 9 bases are a match to TRBD1. The V gene's germline CDR1 is MGHRA and CDR2 YSYEKL. Losses at the gene ends were 2 bases for V and 7 bases for J; bases not matched to a gene: 2. The CDR3 consists of 14 residues. The chain's CDR3 is CASSQRQGVGELFF. The CDR3 coding sequence is TGCGCCAGCAGCCAAAGACAGGGGGTCGGGGAGCTGTTTTTT.

The chain uses TRBV4-2 and TRBJ1-2; D is unresolved. The CDR3 runs to 12 residues. Germline CDR1 and CDR2: LGHNA and YNFKEQ. V shed 4 bases and J shed 8 bases, with 11 bases lying between them. Here the CDR3 reads CASSPSDGGYTF. The DNA of the CDR3 is TGTGCCAGCAGCCCGAGCGATGGGGGCTACACCTTC.

J is TRBJ2-3 and V is TRBV5-1; 10 bases are a match to TRBD2. The CDR3 is made up of 16 amino acids. CDR1 is SGHRS and CDR2 is YFSETQ in the germline V gene. Trimming removed 0 bases from V and 6 bases from J; junction bases left unmatched: 7. CDR3: CASSLGVGAGGDTQYF. Here the CDR3 DNA reads TGCGCCAGCAGCTTGGGGGTCGGAGCGGGAGGGGATACGCAGTATTTT.

The gene calls are TRBV5-4 and TRBJ2-7; tentative D call: TRBD1 (5 bases). The ends were cut back, 2 bases at V and 3 bases at J, with 15 bases in the middle. Per the germline V gene, CDR1 is SGHNT and CDR2 is YYREEE (reference sequence). CDR3 length equals 15 residues. The CDR3 reads CASSFSRADHYEQYF. Here the CDR3 DNA reads TGTGCCAGCAGCTTTAGCAGGGCAGACCACTACGAGCAGTACTTC.

The CDR3 here is CASSFRGPTGELFF. The CDR3 nucleotides are TGTGCCAGCAGCTTTAGGGGCCCCACCGGGGAGCTGTTTTTT. The V gene is TRBV7-8, the J gene TRBJ2-2; tentatively, D is TRBD1 (5 bases). CDR1 and CDR2 (germline): SGHVS, FQNEAQ. CDR3 length equals 14 residues. V lost 3 bases to trimming and J lost 4 bases, with 9 bases between them.

This rearrangement joins TRBV19 to TRBJ2-3; 9 positions match TRBD2. CDR3 length: 16 amino acids. Trimming cost V 4 bases and J 0 bases; bases outside gene matches: 5. Per the germline V gene, CDR1 is LNHDA and CDR2 is SQIVND (reference sequence). The CDR3 nucleotides read TGTGCCAGTAGTAAATCGAGCGGGAGGAGCACAGATACGCAGTATTTT. It translates to CASSKSSGRSTDTQYF.

The rearrangement uses TRBV19 and TRBJ1-1, with D perhaps TRBD1 (5 bases). Trimming pared 5 bases from V and 0 bases from J, leaving 7 bases between. This CDR3 is built from 13 residues. Germline V lookup: CDR1 LNHDA, CDR2 SQIVND (reference sequence). The CDR3 is CASSGHLNTEAFF. For the CDR3, the DNA is TGTGCCAGTAGTGGACACTTGAACACTGAAGCTTTCTTT.

The chain carries TRBV10-3 and TRBJ1-2; no clear D. The CDR3 extends over 16 amino acids. V gave up 2 bases and J gave up 4 bases, with 17 bases separating them. Germline V gives CDR1 ENHRY, CDR2 SYGVKD. CDR3 amino acids: CAISEPTRRSAYGYTF. The CDR3 bases are TGTGCCATCAGTGAGCCGACGAGGAGGAGCGCCTATGGCTACACCTTC.

This sequence joins TRBV6-5 and TRBJ1-1, with D possibly TRBD1 on 5 matching bases. The CDR3 is 15 residues long. V was trimmed by 6 bases and J by 7 bases, leaving 21 bases between them. Looked up from germline, CDR1 is MNHEY and CDR2 is SVGAGI. CDR3 loop: CASRTPSGVGVEAFF. The CDR3 bases are TGTGCCAGCAGGACCCCGTCGGGGGTGGGGGTTGAAGCTTTCTTT.

The DNA for the CDR3 is TGTGCCTGGAGGACAGGGAAACCCAACACTGAAGCTTTCTTT. It yields the protein CAWRTGKPNTEAFF. This rearrangement joins TRBV30 to TRBJ1-1; 7 bases align to TRBD1. CDR3 size: 14 residues. The V gene end was trimmed by 3 bases and the J gene end by 2 bases; junction bases not matched to a gene: 6. Germline-derived CDR1 and CDR2 are GTSNPN and SVGIG (reference sequence). The variable domain in full, completed from reference TRBV30 and TRBJ1-1, reads SQTIHQWPATLVQPVGSPLSLECTVEGTSNPNLYWYRQAAGRGLQLLFYSVGIGQISSEVPQNLSASRPQDRQFILSSKKLLLSDSGFYLCAWRTGKPNTEAFFGQGTRLTVV.

This clone was counted between two and nine times. This rearrangement joins TRBV11-1 to TRBJ2-7; 9 positions match TRBD2. With 5 bases clipped from V and 6 bases from J, the junction kept 8 bases outside the gene matches. CDR1 is SGHAT and CDR2 is FQDESV in the germline V gene (reference sequence). The CDR3 runs to 14 residues. The CDR3 spells CASSPGTSLGEQYF. The CDR3 DNA reads TGTGCCAGCAGCCCCGGGACTAGCTTGGGCGAGCAGTACTTC.

The genes are TRBV13 and TRBJ2-7, with D possibly being TRBD1 (5 bases). The CDR3 loop spans 17 amino acids. Germline values: CDR1 PRHDT, CDR2 FYEKMQ (reference sequence). Trimming stripped 3 bases from V and 0 bases from J, with 18 bases between. The CDR3 is CASSFGGRAASSYEQYF. The DNA for the CDR3 is TGTGCCAGCAGCTTTGGCGGCAGGGCAGCAAGCTCCTACGAGCAGTACTTC.

The V call is TRBV7-2, the J call TRBJ2-7, with 10 bases matching TRBD1. This CDR3 has 14 residues. Germline V CDR1 and CDR2: SGHTA, FQGNSA. Losses at the gene ends were 3 bases for V and 7 bases for J; bases not matched to a gene: 6. CDR3 region: CASSLTGGAGEQYF. CDR3 DNA sequence: TGTGCCAGCAGCTTGACAGGGGGCGCGGGGGAGCAGTACTTC. Filled out from reference TRBV7-2 and TRBJ2-7, the complete variable domain reads GAGVSQSPSNKVTEKGKDVELRCDPISGHTALYWYRQSLGQGLEFLIYFQGNSAPDKSGLPSDRFSAERTGGSVSTLTIQRTQQEDSAVYLCASSLTGGAGEQYFGPGTRLTVT.

The chain combines TRBV10-2 with TRBJ2-5, with 8 bases aligning to TRBD2. The DNA end is more similar to TRBJ2-7, so the J call may be wrong. Germline values: CDR1 WSHSY, CDR2 SAAADI. CDR3 length equals 14 residues. CDR3 residues: CASSVSGGSYEQYF. The CDR3 DNA sequence: TGCGCCAGCAGTGTGAGCGGGGGTTCCTACGAGCAGTACTTC.

The CDR3 loop is CASSDSDRFGEKLFF. The CDR3 DNA follows: TGTGCCAGTAGTGACTCAGACAGGTTCGGGGAAAAACTGTTTTTT. This chain joins TRBV19 and TRBJ1-4; D is perhaps TRBD1 (6 bases). Looked up from germline, CDR1 is LNHDA and CDR2 is SQIVND (reference sequence). The CDR3 has 15 amino acids. V was trimmed by 5 bases and J by 8 bases, leaving 18 bases between them. Full variable domain (missing parts from reference TRBV19 and TRBJ1-4): DGGITQSPKYLFRKEGQNVTLSCEQNLNHDAMYWYRQDPGQGLRLIYYSQIVNDFQKGDIAEGYSVSREKKESFPLTVTSAQKNPTAFYLCASSDSDRFGEKLFFGSGTQLSVL.

This clone occurred a few times. The chain employs TRBV19 and TRBJ1-2; 8 bases fit TRBD1. V lost 5 bases to trimming and J lost 1 base; unmatched junction nucleotides: 9. The CDR3 totals 16 residues. From germline, CDR1 is LNHDA and CDR2 SQIVND (reference sequence). The CDR3 loop reads CASSGSTGGSNYGYTF. The CDR3 region has the DNA TGTGCCAGTAGTGGATCTACAGGGGGAAGTAACTATGGCTACACCTTC. The variable domain in full, completed from reference TRBV19 and TRBJ1-2, reads DGGITQSPKYLFRKEGQNVTLSCEQNLNHDAMYWYRQDPGQGLRLIYYSQIVNDFQKGDIAEGYSVSREKKESFPLTVTSAQKNPTAFYLCASSGSTGGSNYGYTFGSGTRLTVV.

The genes are TRBV2 and TRBJ2-3; 8 positions match TRBD2. The CDR3 loop spans 15 amino acids. V shed 3 bases, J shed 6 bases, and the junction held 8 bases outside the gene matches. Germline CDR1 reads SNHLY; CDR2 reads FYNNEI. The CDR3 spells CASSDPREGLDTQYF. CDR3 DNA sequence: TGTGCCAGCAGTGATCCCCGGGAGGGTCTTGATACGCAGTATTTT.

The chain joins TRBV7-6 to TRBJ2-1; maybe TRBD2 (7 bases). This CDR3 spans 15 amino acids. V lost 0 bases to trimming and J lost 6 bases, with 12 bases between them. Germline V gene data show CDR1 as SGHVS and CDR2 as FNYEAQ. The CDR3 DNA is TGTGCCAGCAGCTTAGCGGGGGGGCCAGTCAATGAGCAGTTCTTC. This translates into CASSLAGGPVNEQFF.

This clone was seen a handful of times. One end of the junction varies from germline; a read error may be responsible. The chain is built from TRBV2 and TRBJ1-4; TRBD1 matches 12 bases. This CDR3 spans 19 amino acids. In germline, CDR1 is SNHLY, CDR2 FYNNEI. CDR3 nucleotide sequence: TGTGCCAGCAGTCAAGCCGGGACAGGGGGCTTCGGGTCCGGGGAAAAACTGTTTTTT. It is translated as CASSQAGTGGFGSGEKLFF.

V gene TRBV28 combines with J gene TRBJ2-2; a possible D gene is TRBD1 (6 bases). The CDR3 has 13 residues. CDR1 is MDHEN and CDR2 is SYDVKM in the germline V gene. V gave up 8 bases and J gave up 6 bases, with 13 bases separating them. The CDR3 DNA reads as TGTGCCAGCTCAGCCGACAGGCCCGGGGAGCTGTTTTTT. Its translation is CASSADRPGELFF.

The CDR3 region has the DNA TGTGCCAGCAGCTTAGCCCTTACTAGCGGGAGCACAGATACGCAGTATTTT. Translation: CASSLALTSGSTDTQYF. This chain uses TRBV7-6 with TRBJ2-3; TRBD2 agrees at 9 bases. The CDR3 extends over 17 amino acids. CDR1 is SGHVS and CDR2 is FNYEAQ in the germline V gene. V lost 0 bases to trimming and J lost 0 bases; unmatched junction nucleotides: 4.

V gene TRBV27 combines with J gene TRBJ1-1; 7 positions agree with TRBD1. Per germline, CDR1 MNHEY and CDR2 SMNVEV (reference sequence). V trimming: 8 bases; J trimming: 5 bases; junction bases outside the gene matches: 14. This CDR3 region has 15 residues. CDR3 DNA sequence: TGTGCCAGCCGTGAACATAGACAGGGTGGAACTGAAGCTTTCTTT. This codes for CASREHRQGGTEAFF.

Comments on this clone: Its ends do not fully match the called genes, so a read error is possible. The V and J genes are TRBV7-9 and TRBJ2-5; maybe TRBD2 (5 bases). The CDR3 covers 16 residues. CDR1 is SEHNR and CDR2 is FQNEAQ in the germline V gene (reference sequence). This chain's CDR3 is CSSSSRRGGLEETQYF. For the CDR3, the DNA is TGTTCCAGCAGCTCGAGACGCGGCGGGTTGGAGGAGACCCAGTACTTC.

The CDR3, as DNA: TGTGCCTGGAAACGGGACTATGAGCAGTTCTTC. This encodes CAWKRDYEQFF. V gene TRBV30 combines with J gene TRBJ2-1, with D possibly TRBD2 on 6 matching bases. The CDR3 covers 11 residues. The germline CDR1 and CDR2 sequences are GTSNPN and SVGIG (reference sequence). The V and J ends lost 4 bases and 8 bases respectively, with 9 bases between them.

This sequence joins TRBV9 and TRBJ1-4; 9 nucleotides agree with TRBD1. The CDR3 covers 15 residues. Germline CDR1 SGDLS, CDR2 YYNGEE. The V segment lost 3 bases and the J segment 7 bases; nucleotides outside the gene matches: 7. This chain's CDR3 is CASSGGQGGGEKLFF. CDR3 nucleotides: TGTGCCAGCAGCGGGGGACAGGGAGGGGGTGAAAAACTGTTTTTT.

This clone occurred once. The chain combines TRBV27 with TRBJ2-5; a weak D match, TRBD2 (6 bases). V was cut by 7 bases and J by 2 bases, with 14 bases left in between. Germline assignment: CDR1 MNHEY and CDR2 SMNVEV (reference sequence). This CDR3 has 14 amino acids. The DNA of the CDR3 is TGTGCCAGCACCTCCGACGGACTACAAGAGACCCAGTACTTC. As protein: CASTSDGLQETQYF.